These T cell receptor beta chains were read from a single sample in a study of blood T cell repertoires in COVID-19. Clones were read by immunoSEQ multiplex PCR, and TCRdb kept only the in-frame ones, dropping some. The sample contains roughly 250,000 clones, approximately 81% of which appear only once. The specimen sequenced was peripheral blood. These receptors were taken from a man aged 35-49 years with acute or convalescent COVID-19. The CDR3 runs from the conserved cysteine through the conserved F or W. The D gene is left open where the match is weak. The size entry is marked missing in some rows and otherwise reads once, few, many or a size class.

size,D,length,V,J,DNA,CDR3
.,.,16,TRBV9,TRBJ1-1,TGTGCCAGCAGCCCCAACGTGGGGGCTATGAACACTGAAGCTTTCTTT,CASSPNVGAMNTEAFF
.,TRBD1,15,TRBV7-2,TRBJ1-4,TGTGCCAGCAGCTCCGGACAGGGGGGAAAAGAAAAACTGTTTTTT,CASSSGQGGKEKLFF
once,TRBD2,14,TRBV2,TRBJ2-1,TGTGCCAGCAACCCGACTAGCGGGGGGACTGAGCAGTTCTTC,CASNPTSGGTEQFF
.,TRBD1,13,TRBV11-2,TRBJ1-1,TGTGCCAGCAGCTTCAGGGGGCGGACTGAAGCTTTCTTT,CASSFRGRTEAFF
.,.,10,TRBV6-6,TRBJ1-2,TGTGCCAGCAATCATGATGGCTACACCTTC,CASNHDGYTF
few,TRBD2,15,TRBV2,TRBJ2-5,TGTGCCAGCAGTGACTCAGCGGGGGGCGGTGAGACCCAGTACTTC,CASSDSAGGGETQYF
.,TRBD1,13,TRBV29-1,TRBJ1-4,TGCAGCGTTTCCAGGGGGGATCGGGAAAAACTGTTTTTT,CSVSRGDREKLFF
.,.,15,TRBV29-1,TRBJ2-2,TGCAGCGTTATCGGACAGAAGTCGAACACCGGGGAGCTGTTTTTT,CSVIGQKSNTGELFF
.,.,14,TRBV5-1,TRBJ1-2,TGCGCCAGCAGCTTGGTCCAGGGAACTCATGGCTACACCTTC,CASSLVQGTHGYTF
.,TRBD1,14,TRBV28,TRBJ1-2,TGTGCCAGCAGTTTGGGACAGAGCGTGCGTGGCTACACCTTC,CASSLGQSVRGYTF
.,TRBD1,15,TRBV2,TRBJ2-3,TGTGCCAGCGGCCCCGGGACAGGGGTTTCAGATACGCAGTATTTT,CASGPGTGVSDTQYF
once,.,12,TRBV11-2,TRBJ1-2,TGTGCCAGCAGCTTGGGGGGGAATGGCTACACCTTC,CASSLGGNGYTF
.,TRBD2,14,TRBV5-4,TRBJ2-3,TGTGCCAGCAGCGACCGGGGGGGCACAGATACGCAGTATTTT,CASSDRGGTDTQYF
.,TRBD1,17,TRBV6-4,TRBJ1-5,TGTGCCAGCAAGGGAGCCGGGACAGAAGAGAGCAATCAGCCCCAGCATTTT,CASKGAGTEESNQPQHF
.,TRBD2,13,TRBV7-6,TRBJ2-5,TGTGCCAGCAGCGCCCTCGGGGGGGAGACCCAGTACTTC,CASSALGGETQYF
.,.,12,TRBV29-1,TRBJ2-2,TGCAGCGTTGGGTACTCATCCGGGGAGCTGTTTTTT,CSVGYSSGELFF
.,.,12,TRBV10-2,TRBJ1-1,TGCGCCAGCAGGAACTACGAACTTGAAGCTTTCTTT,CASRNYELEAFF
.,.,15,TRBV7-9,TRBJ2-1,TGTGCCAGCAGCTTGCGCCCCTTAGCGGACGATGAGCAGTTCTTC,CASSLRPLADDEQFF
.,.,13,TRBV19,TRBJ1-1,TGTGCCGTGAGAATGGGGGGTGGAACTGAAGCTTTCTTT,CAVRMGGGTEAFF
once,.,17,TRBV3-1/TRBV3-2,TRBJ1-1,TGTGCCAGCAGCCAAGAAAGGCAGATTAGAGGTAACACTGAAGCTTTCTTT,CASSQERQIRGNTEAFF
.,TRBD1,14,TRBV5-1,TRBJ1-4,TGCGCCAGCAGGTCGGACAGGGCTAATGAAAAACTGTTTTTT,CASRSDRANEKLFF
few,TRBD1,13,TRBV5-8,TRBJ1-1,TGTGCCAGCAGCGCAACAGGGGGGAGCCGAGCTTTCTTT,CASSATGGSRAFF
few,.,14,TRBV6-5,TRBJ1-4,TGTGCCAGCAGTTACTCGCGAGACAGCCTGAGAGTGTTTTTT,CASSYSRDSLRVFF
.,TRBD2,16,TRBV7-8,TRBJ2-5,TGTGCCAGCAGCTTTCCTAGGACTAGCGGGGGAGAGACCCAGTACTTC,CASSFPRTSGGETQYF
.,.,16,TRBV9,TRBJ1-2,TGTGCCAGCAGCGTAGCCCTCGATCCCACATACTATGGCTACACCTTC,CASSVALDPTYYGYTF
.,.,17,TRBV9,TRBJ2-3,TGTGCCAGCAGCGTAGGGCCGGTAGGGGTCCGCGCAGATACGCAGTATTTT,CASSVGPVGVRADTQYF
once,.,17,TRBV9,TRBJ1-5,TGTGCCAGCAGCGTAGGAAAACGGGAACTCATACATCAGCCCCAGCATTTT,CASSVGKRELIHQPQHF
.,.,17,TRBV14,TRBJ1-6,TGTGCCAGCAGCCGTTACTTCGGGGTTGAAGATCCTTCACCCCTCCACTTT,CASSRYFGVEDPSPLHF
.,TRBD2,18,TRBV3-1/TRBV3-2,TRBJ2-2,TGTGCCAGCAGCCAAGAACAACTAGCGGGGAAAAACACCGGGGAGCTGTTTTTT,CASSQEQLAGKNTGELFF
.,.,14,TRBV28,TRBJ1-5,TGTGCCAGCAGTTTATTGCAGGGAGGACAGCCCCAGCATTTT,CASSLLQGGQPQHF
.,.,14,TRBV5-6,TRBJ2-1,TGTGCCAGCAGCCCCGAGGACTTCTACAATGAGCAGTTCTTC,CASSPEDFYNEQFF